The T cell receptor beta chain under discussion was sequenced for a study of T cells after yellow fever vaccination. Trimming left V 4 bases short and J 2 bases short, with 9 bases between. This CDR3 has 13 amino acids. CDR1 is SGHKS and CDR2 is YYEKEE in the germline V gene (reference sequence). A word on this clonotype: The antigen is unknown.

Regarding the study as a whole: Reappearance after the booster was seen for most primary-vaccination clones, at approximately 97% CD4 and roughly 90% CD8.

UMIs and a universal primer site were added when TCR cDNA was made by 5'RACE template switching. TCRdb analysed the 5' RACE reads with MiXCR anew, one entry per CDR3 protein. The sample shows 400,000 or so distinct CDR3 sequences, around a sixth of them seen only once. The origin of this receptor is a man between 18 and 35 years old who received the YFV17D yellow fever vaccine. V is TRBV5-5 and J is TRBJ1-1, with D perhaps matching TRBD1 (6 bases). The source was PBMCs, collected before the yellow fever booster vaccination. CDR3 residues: CASSGQFNTEAFF. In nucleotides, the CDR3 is TGTGCCAGCAGCGGACAGTTTAACACTGAAGCTTTCTTT.